This T cell receptor (beta chain) was documented in a study of shared clonotypes between healthy human individuals. Trimming removed 6 bases from V and 0 bases from J; junction bases left unmatched: 7. Germline CDR1 reads SQVTM; CDR2 reads ANQGSEA. This CDR3 has 15 amino acids. Profiled with immunoSEQ multiplex PCR; TCRdb holds only in-frame clones, not every one. Of approximately 110,000 clones listed, around two thirds are singletons. V gene TRBV29-1 combines with J gene TRBJ2-3, with TRBD2 matching 9 bases. Specimen: memory CD8+ T cells sorted from blood. Subset here: CD45RO+ cells pooled with CCR7-negative TemRA cells. This TCR was sampled from a woman aged 25-40 years in good health. The CDR3 here is CSVAASGDSTDTQYF. The CDR3 DNA follows: TGCAGCGTGGCAGCTAGCGGGGATAGCACAGATACGCAGTATTTT.